These 32 T cell receptor beta chains were sequenced from one sample in a study of OX40 agonist ivuxolimab in advanced cancers. Assay: immunoSEQ multiplex PCR; the TCRdb copy retains only in-frame clones and omits some. The sample lists just under 80,000 clones; around 91% were seen once. The material sequenced was CD4+ or CD8+ T cells sorted from blood, taken in a trial of the OX40 agonist ivuxolimab. These TCRs come from an adult with an advanced solid tumor such as melanoma, head and neck, liver or kidney cancer.

The V and J genes are TRBV13 and TRBJ2-3; possible D gene TRBD2, 6 bases. Germline CDR1 and CDR2: PRHDT and FYEKMQ (reference sequence). Trimming took 5 bases from V and 4 from J, leaving 16 bases between them. This CDR3 has 15 residues. Written as DNA, the CDR3 is TGTGCCAGCAGCCGGGACTCGGTGGGACCAGATACGCAGTATTTT. Its translation is CASSRDSVGPDTQYF.

The chain recombines TRBV19 with TRBJ2-7, with 10 positions matching TRBD2. CDR1 is LNHDA and CDR2 is SQIVND in the germline V gene (reference sequence). This CDR3 is built from 17 residues. The junction had 13 bases not matched to a gene; V was cut back by 4 bases and J by 4 bases. This CDR3 reads CASSTFHRSGRAYEQYF. The DNA of the CDR3 is TGTGCCAGTAGTACATTTCATAGGAGCGGGAGGGCTTACGAGCAGTACTTC.

V and J are TRBV30 and TRBJ2-2; D might be TRBD2 (6 bases). The CDR3 has 15 amino acids. Trimming cost V 2 bases and J 4 bases, with 14 bases left between them. Germline V gene data show CDR1 as GTSNPN and CDR2 as SVGIG (reference sequence). The CDR3, as DNA: TGTGCCTGGAGTAGGTGGGAGGCCTTCACCGGGGAGCTGTTTTTT. It translates to CAWSRWEAFTGELFF.

The genes are TRBV6-4 and TRBJ2-7; possibly TRBD2 for D (5 bases). The CDR3 spans 13 residues. Deletions cut 9 bases from V and 2 bases from J, with 14 bases between. Germline V gene lookup returns CDR1 MRHNA and CDR2 SNTAGT. The DNA for the CDR3 is TGTGCCAGGAGAATTGGGCGGGCCTACGAGCAGTACTTC. It is translated as CARRIGRAYEQYF.

This clone has just a few counts. The chain employs TRBV6-1 and TRBJ2-3; 12 bases fit TRBD2. J lost 5 bases, V lost 1 base, and 1 base had no gene match. Germline loops: CDR1 MNHNS, CDR2 SASEGT. The CDR3 is 15 amino acids. The CDR3 is CASSEGTSGKDTQYF. The DNA of the CDR3 is TGTGCCAGCAGTGAAGGGACTAGCGGGAAAGATACGCAGTATTTT.

This chain connects TRBV5-4 to TRBJ2-3; 7 positions agree with TRBD2. CDR1 and CDR2 (germline): SGHNT, YYREEE (reference sequence). This CDR3 spans 17 amino acids. The V gene end was trimmed by 0 bases and the J gene end by 0 bases; junction bases not matched to a gene: 7. The CDR3 coding sequence is TGTGCCAGCAGCTTGGAGGTGGGAGGGTATAGCACAGATACGCAGTATTTT. Translation: CASSLEVGGYSTDTQYF.

This clone was seen only once. The chain combines TRBV25-1 with TRBJ2-3; maybe TRBD2 (6 bases). V was trimmed by 2 bases and J by 0 bases, leaving 9 bases between them. The CDR3 sequence is 15 residues long. The V gene's germline CDR1 is MGHDK and CDR2 SYGVNS. CDR3 protein: CASSEVGRSTDTQYF. Written as DNA, the CDR3 is TGTGCCAGCAGTGAAGTTGGGAGGAGCACAGATACGCAGTATTTT.

The rearrangement joins TRBV6-1 to TRBJ1-4; D possibly corresponds to TRBD1 (6 bases). V lost 7 bases and J 0 bases, leaving 9 bases between the germline ends. Germline V gene sequence: CDR1 MNHNS, CDR2 SASEGT. The CDR3 loop spans 14 amino acids. The CDR3 spells CASTYRATNEKLFF. In DNA, the CDR3 is TGTGCCAGCACCTACAGGGCAACTAATGAAAAACTGTTTTTT.

The chain is built from TRBV7-9 and TRBJ1-5; possible D gene TRBD1, 5 bases. CDR1 is SEHNR and CDR2 is FQNEAQ in the germline V gene (reference sequence). The CDR3 runs 13 residues. Trimming left V 4 bases short and J 6 bases short, with 10 bases between. The CDR3 region is CASSWGDGQPQHF. DNA of the CDR3: TGTGCCAGCAGCTGGGGGGACGGTCAGCCCCAGCATTTT.

This chain uses TRBV18 with TRBJ1-1, with a possible D match to TRBD1 (6 bases). V was pared by 4 bases and J by 0 bases, with 18 bases between. Looked up from germline, CDR1 is KGHSH and CDR2 is LQKENI. The CDR3 sequence is 17 residues long. The CDR3 DNA reads TGTGCCAGCTCACTAAACCGGCAGGGGATAATGAACACTGAAGCTTTCTTT. It is translated as CASSLNRQGIMNTEAFF.

J is TRBJ1-1 and V is TRBV18, with TRBD1 as a possible D gene (5 bases). Trimming removed 7 bases from V and 2 bases from J, with 17 bases in between. Germline lookup yields CDR1 KGHSH and CDR2 LQKENI. The CDR3 spans 15 residues. CDR3: CASFTRDGRNTEAFF. In nucleotides, the CDR3 is TGTGCCAGCTTTACGAGGGACGGGAGAAACACTGAAGCTTTCTTT.

CDR3: CASSGTRDTQYF. CDR3 nucleotides: TGTGCCAGCAGTGGGACGAGGGATACGCAGTATTTT. This sequence joins TRBV6-1 and TRBJ2-3; D remains unclear. V was pared by 4 bases and J by 6 bases, with 8 bases between. Germline V gives CDR1 MNHNS, CDR2 SASEGT. The CDR3 contains 12 residues.

Comments on this clone: The sample holds other DNA sequences that translate to the same CDR3. In nucleotides, the CDR3 is TGTGCCAGCAGCTTAGGAGGGAGCTCCTACAATGAGCAGTTCTTC. Translation: CASSLGGSSYNEQFF. V usage is TRBV11-3 and J usage is TRBJ2-1; a possible D gene is TRBD2 (5 bases). The CDR3 length is 15 residues. The germline V gene encodes CDR1 SGHNT and CDR2 YENEEA. Trimming pared 1 base from V and 0 bases from J, leaving 7 bases between.

The chain combines TRBV6-1 with TRBJ2-5, with D perhaps TRBD2 (6 bases). V shed 4 bases and J shed 2 bases, with 14 bases lying between them. The CDR3 runs to 15 residues. From germline, CDR1 is MNHNS and CDR2 SASEGT. The CDR3 here is CASSARSGGQETQYF. DNA for the CDR3: TGTGCCAGCAGTGCCCGGTCCGGGGGACAAGAGACCCAGTACTTC.

The rearrangement links TRBV19 to TRBJ1-5, with D perhaps matching TRBD1 (5 bases). The CDR3 loop spans 14 amino acids. Looked up from germline, CDR1 is LNHDA and CDR2 is SQIVND (reference sequence). V was clipped by 3 bases and J by 2 bases, with 8 bases between them. The CDR3 loop reads CASSMVGGNQPQHF. In nucleotides, the CDR3 is TGTGCCAGTAGTATGGTAGGGGGCAATCAGCCCCAGCATTTT.

The J gene is TRBJ2-3, the V gene TRBV7-2; 7 bases map to TRBD1. Germline-derived CDR1 and CDR2 are SGHTA and FQGNSA. The CDR3 has 14 residues. With 6 bases clipped from V and 4 bases from J, the junction kept 7 bases outside the gene matches. CDR3 protein: CASSFMQGADTQYF. CDR3 DNA sequence: TGTGCCAGCAGTTTTATGCAGGGGGCAGATACGCAGTATTTT.

This chain joins TRBV7-9 and TRBJ2-2, with D hard to call. Deletions cut 5 bases from V and 6 bases from J, with 10 bases between. Germline lookup yields CDR1 SEHNR and CDR2 FQNEAQ (reference sequence). The CDR3 is 13 amino acids. This CDR3 is CASSPVRSGELFF. CDR3 in DNA: TGTGCCAGCAGCCCCGTCCGCTCCGGGGAGCTGTTTTTT.

The CDR3 here is CASSPTRQGAWEQYF. DNA for the CDR3: TGTGCCAGCAGCCCTACCCGACAGGGGGCGTGGGAGCAGTACTTC. This chain uses TRBV7-2 with TRBJ2-7; the match to TRBD1 covers 10 bases. The germline gives CDR1 SGHTA, CDR2 FQGNSA. Trimming at V came to 5 bases and at J to 7 bases, leaving 11 bases not matched to a gene. CDR3 length: 15 residues.

This chain links TRBV19 with TRBJ2-2, with D perhaps TRBD2 (7 bases). V was shortened by 1 base and J by 4 bases, with 19 bases between the two germline ends. Germline V gives CDR1 LNHDA, CDR2 SQIVND (reference sequence). This CDR3 has 18 amino acids. The CDR3 loop reads CASSIVGRGQLATGELFF. Here the CDR3 DNA reads TGTGCCAGTAGTATAGTGGGGAGGGGACAACTAGCCACCGGGGAGCTGTTTTTT.

The rearrangement links TRBV4-2 to TRBJ2-5; 13 bases agree with TRBD2. The CDR3 contains 16 residues. V shed 4 bases and J 2 bases; nucleotides not matched to a gene: 4. Germline loops: CDR1 LGHNA, CDR2 YNFKEQ. The CDR3 is CASSPSTSGRQETQYF. In DNA, the CDR3 is TGTGCCAGCAGCCCGTCGACTAGCGGGAGGCAAGAGACCCAGTACTTC.

J is TRBJ2-3 and V is TRBV14, with D maybe TRBD1 (7 bases). V gave up 3 bases and J gave up 8 bases, with 18 bases separating them. The germline CDR1 and CDR2 sequences are SGHDN and FVKESK. CDR3 length: 15 amino acids. In DNA form, the CDR3 reads TGTGCCAGCAGCCACCATCACCGACAGGGAGGTACGCAGTATTTT. Protein sequence: CASSHHHRQGGTQYF.

The V call is TRBV18, the J call TRBJ1-5, with 11 bases that match TRBD1. Germline V gene lookup returns CDR1 KGHSH and CDR2 LQKENI. The CDR3 loop spans 18 amino acids. Trimming removed 4 bases from V and 2 bases from J; junction bases left unmatched: 10. The CDR3 reads CASSLSGTGGRGNQPQHF. The CDR3 DNA sequence: TGTGCCAGCTCACTCTCCGGGACAGGGGGTCGGGGCAATCAGCCCCAGCATTTT.

CDR3 region: CATSRPGTGTYEQYF. As DNA, the CDR3 is TGTGCCACCAGCAGACCCGGGACAGGGACCTACGAGCAGTACTTC. The chain recombines TRBV15 with TRBJ2-7; 9 nucleotides line up with TRBD1. CDR1 and CDR2 (germline): LNHNV, YYDKDF (reference sequence). The V segment lost 2 bases and the J segment 2 bases; nucleotides outside the gene matches: 4. This CDR3 has 15 residues.

The rearrangement uses TRBV7-9 and TRBJ2-1; the match to TRBD2 covers 11 bases. CDR3 length equals 16 residues. The V gene's germline CDR1 is SEHNR and CDR2 FQNEAQ (reference sequence). With 4 bases clipped from V and 7 bases from J, the junction kept 9 bases outside the gene matches. CDR3 protein: CASSSLAGAAGNEQFF. The CDR3 nucleotides are TGTGCCAGCAGCTCACTAGCGGGAGCCGCCGGTAATGAGCAGTTCTTC.

The chain employs TRBV5-1 and TRBJ1-4; 7 bases are a match to TRBD1. This CDR3 spans 13 amino acids. The V gene end was trimmed by 4 bases and the J gene end by 5 bases; junction bases not matched to a gene: 2. Germline V lookup: CDR1 SGHRS, CDR2 YFSETQ. This chain's CDR3 is CASSPGQNEKLFF. The CDR3 bases are TGCGCCAGCAGCCCGGGACAGAATGAAAAACTGTTTTTT. Using reference TRBV5-1 and TRBJ1-4 for the parts outside the CDR3, the full variable domain is KAGVTQTPRYLIKTRGQQVTLSCSPISGHRSVSWYQQTPGQGLQFLFEYFSETQRNKGNFPGRFSGRQFSNSRSEMNVSTLELGDSALYLCASSPGQNEKLFFGSGTQLSVL.

The genes are TRBV5-4 and TRBJ1-1; TRBD1 is a possible D gene (5 bases). CDR3 size: 15 residues. The V and J ends lost 2 bases and 3 bases respectively, with 14 bases between them. Germline CDR1 and CDR2: SGHNT and YYREEE (reference sequence). CDR3 residues: CASSFPGRGDTEAFF. For the CDR3, the DNA is TGTGCCAGCAGCTTCCCTGGGAGGGGCGACACTGAAGCTTTCTTT.

This clone was detected once. CDR3 nucleotide sequence: TGTGCCAGCAGCCGATCCGGGCTGGGAAACGAGCAGTACTTC. This sequence encodes CASSRSGLGNEQYF. The chain recombines TRBV14 with TRBJ2-5; D not certain. TRBJ2-7 matches the DNA end more closely, so the J call is doubtful. The CDR3 totals 14 residues. The germline V gene encodes CDR1 SGHDN and CDR2 FVKESK.

V and J are TRBV6-6 and TRBJ2-7, with a tentative D call TRBD1 (5 bases). Germline V lookup: CDR1 MNHNY, CDR2 SVGAGI (reference sequence). V lost 5 bases and J 2 bases, leaving 10 bases between the germline ends. The CDR3 covers 13 residues. CDR3 sequence (DNA): TGTGCCAGCAGTCGGCCAGGGACCTACGAGCAGTACTTC. It encodes CASSRPGTYEQYF.

CDR3 protein: CAWKPGTAGVGYGYTF. DNA for the CDR3: TGTGCCTGGAAGCCAGGGACGGCCGGGGTAGGCTATGGCTACACCTTC. This rearrangement joins TRBV30 to TRBJ1-2, with a tentative D call TRBD1 (5 bases). The CDR3 length is 16 residues. The germline gives CDR1 GTSNPN, CDR2 SVGIG (reference sequence). Trimming removed 4 bases at V and 4 bases at J, with 22 bases between.

This chain uses TRBV7-9 with TRBJ1-1; D is unresolved. Trimming took off 5 bases at V and 7 bases at J, with 8 bases between the two ends. The CDR3 length is 11 residues. Per the germline V gene, CDR1 is SEHNR and CDR2 is FQNEAQ (reference sequence). DNA of the CDR3: TGTGCCAGCAGCCCCCAGTTTGAAGCTTTCTTT. Translated, it gives CASSPQFEAFF. The complete variable domain, with remaining parts taken from reference TRBV7-9 and TRBJ1-1, reads DTGVSQNPRHKITKRGQNVTFRCDPISEHNRLYWYRQTLGQGPEFLTYFQNEAQLEKSRLLSDRFSAERPKGSFSTLEIQRTEQGDSAMYLCASSPQFEAFFGQGTRLTVV.

The chain uses TRBV19 and TRBJ2-1; TRBD2 aligns across 7 bases. V was pared by 4 bases and J by 4 bases, with 4 bases of the junction left unmatched. CDR3 length: 14 amino acids. CDR1 and CDR2 from the germline V gene are LNHDA and SQIVND (reference sequence). CDR3 in DNA: TGTGCCAGTAGTAGGGGGGAGGGTTACAATGAGCAGTTCTTC. Its protein is CASSRGEGYNEQFF.

This clone has more than one count but fewer than ten. The chain is built from TRBV6-6 and TRBJ2-2, with D perhaps assigned TRBD1 or TRBD2 (5 bases each). Germline lookup yields CDR1 MNHNY and CDR2 SVGAGI (reference sequence). This CDR3 spans 15 amino acids. Trimming took 6 bases from V and 4 from J, leaving 15 bases between them. In DNA, the CDR3 is TGTGCCAGCAGCACCAGGGACGGAACCACCGGGGAGCTGTTTTTT. Translated: CASSTRDGTTGELFF.